This T cell receptor beta chain appears in the sequencing data of a study of blood T cell repertoires in COVID-19. The V segment lost 6 bases and the J segment 5 bases; nucleotides outside the gene matches: 5. The CDR3 totals 13 residues. Repertoires were generated with immunoSEQ multiplex PCR, while TCRdb's copy carries only in-frame clones and drops some. This sample has approximately 200,000 clones; approximately 94% occur once, and the top ten carry 0.76%. The sequenced material came from peripheral blood. The J gene is TRBJ1-2, the V gene TRBV12-3 or TRBV12-4; the match to TRBD1 covers 8 bases. The sequence came from a man under 40 with COVID-19, enrolled during active disease. CDR3 coding DNA: TGTGCCAGCAGGCCGGACAGGGCTTATGGCTACACCTTC. This sequence encodes CASRPDRAYGYTF.